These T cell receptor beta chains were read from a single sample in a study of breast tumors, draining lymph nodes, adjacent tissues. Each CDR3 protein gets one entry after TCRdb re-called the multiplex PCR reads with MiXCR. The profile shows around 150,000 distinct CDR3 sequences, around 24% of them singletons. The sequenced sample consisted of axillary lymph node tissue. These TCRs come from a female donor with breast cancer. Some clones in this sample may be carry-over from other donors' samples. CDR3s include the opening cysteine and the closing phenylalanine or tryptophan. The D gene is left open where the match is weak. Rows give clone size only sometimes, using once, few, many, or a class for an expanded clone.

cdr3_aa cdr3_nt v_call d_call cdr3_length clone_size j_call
CASSGGGGNSYEQYF TGTGCCAGCAGTGGGGGGGGCGGTAACTCCTACGAGCAGTACTTC TRBV2 - 15 many TRBJ2-7
CASSYSPGRGTGELFF TGTGCCAGCAGTTACTCTCCGGGAAGAGGAACCGGGGAGCTGTTTTTT TRBV6-5 - 16 - TRBJ2-2
CASSVNTGELFF TGTGCCAGCAGCGTAAACACCGGGGAGCTGTTTTTT TRBV9 - 12 many TRBJ2-2
CASSWGGGLAFSYEQYF TGTGCCAGCAGCTGGGGGGGGGGACTAGCGTTCTCCTACGAGCAGTACTTC TRBV5-6 TRBD2 17 many TRBJ2-7
CASSARGAGGPHEQYF TGTGCCAGCAGCGCTCGGGGAGCGGGAGGGCCCCACGAGCAGTACTTC TRBV7-2 TRBD2 16 many TRBJ2-7
CASTWDRGTDTQYF TGTGCCAGCACCTGGGACAGAGGCACAGATACGCAGTATTTT TRBV6-4 TRBD1 14 many TRBJ2-3
CASSDTGTHEQYF TGTGCCAGCAGTGACACAGGGACCCACGAGCAGTACTTC TRBV28 - 13 - TRBJ2-7
CASSQSRYNEQFF TGTGCCAGCAGCCAATCCAGATACAATGAGCAGTTCTTC TRBV3-1 - 13 few TRBJ2-1
CASRTRTSGSGSYNEQFF TGCGCCAGCAGGACCCGGACTAGCGGGAGTGGGTCCTACAATGAGCAGTTCTTC TRBV4-1 TRBD2 18 many TRBJ2-1
CASSMGSGQGAQPQHF TGTGCCAGTAGTATGGGTTCAGGGCAGGGGGCTCAGCCCCAGCATTTT TRBV19 TRBD1 16 many TRBJ1-5
CASSQDLSVVGYNSPLHF TGTGCCAGCAGCCAAGATTTGTCGGTGGTGGGTTATAATTCACCCCTCCACTTT TRBV3-1 - 18 many TRBJ1-6
CASGYGGSYEQYF TGTGCTAGTGGTTATGGGGGCTCCTACGAGCAGTACTTC TRBV12-5 - 13 many TRBJ2-7
CASSPPGLAGSNEQFF TGTGCCAGCAGCCCCCCGGGACTAGCGGGTTCGAATGAGCAGTTCTTC TRBV11-1 TRBD2 16 many TRBJ2-1
CASSERAGTNPYEQYF TGTGCCAGCAGTGAACGGGCGGGGACGAACCCCTACGAGCAGTACTTC TRBV6-1 - 16 many TRBJ2-7
CASSSTGTGGYEQYF TGTGCCAGCAGTTCTACCGGGACAGGGGGTTACGAGCAGTACTTC TRBV28 TRBD1 15 few TRBJ2-7
CASRNGLGYEQYF TGTGCCAGCAGAAATGGACTAGGCTACGAGCAGTACTTC TRBV6-2/TRBV6-3 TRBD2 13 many TRBJ2-7
CASSRWDRAANQPQHF TGTGCCAGCAGCCGATGGGACAGGGCAGCCAATCAGCCCCAGCATTTT TRBV5-6 TRBD1 16 - TRBJ1-5
CASSRSRTSGHYEQYF TGTGCCAGCAGCCGCTCGAGGACTAGCGGGCACTACGAGCAGTACTTC TRBV3-1 TRBD2 16 many TRBJ2-7
CASSEYGEKLFF TGTGCCAGCAGTGAATACGGGGAAAAACTGTTTTTT TRBV6-1 - 12 many TRBJ1-4
CATGRAPGREQYF TGTGCCACCGGTCGCGCCCCGGGAAGAGAGCAGTACTTC TRBV15 - 13 many TRBJ2-7
CASEAGGPEETQYF TGTGCCAGCGAGGCGGGAGGGCCGGAGGAGACCCAGTACTTC TRBV6-1 TRBD2 14 - TRBJ2-5
CASSRRDTYNEQFF TGTGCCAGTAGTAGACGGGACACCTACAATGAGCAGTTCTTC TRBV19 - 14 many TRBJ2-1
CSASPTSGNREQYF TGCAGTGCTAGCCCCACTAGCGGGAATCGCGAGCAGTACTTC TRBV20-1 TRBD2 14 many TRBJ2-7
CASSSGLQSYEQYF TGTGCCAGCAGTTCGGGACTTCAATCCTACGAGCAGTACTTC TRBV6-5 - 14 many TRBJ2-7
CASSRQVQETQYF TGTGCCAGCAGTCGGCAGGTTCAAGAGACCCAGTACTTC TRBV2 - 13 many TRBJ2-5
CASSRRGQGLAANTGELFF TGCGCCAGCAGCCGAAGGGGACAGGGACTAGCGGCGAACACCGGGGAGCTGTTTTTT TRBV4-3 TRBD2 19 once TRBJ2-2
CASSLARDRKRLETQYF TGCGCCAGCAGCTTGGCCCGGGACAGAAAAAGATTGGAGACCCAGTACTTC TRBV5-1 TRBD1 17 many TRBJ2-5
CATSRDPSPQETQYF TGTGCCACCAGCAGAGATCCTAGCCCCCAAGAGACCCAGTACTTC TRBV15 - 15 many TRBJ2-5
CASNGLAGRDEQFF TGCGCCAGCAACGGACTAGCGGGAAGGGATGAGCAGTTCTTC TRBV5-1 TRBD2 14 many TRBJ2-1
CASSRGGRETQYF TGTGCCAGTAGCCGGGGAGGTAGGGAGACCCAGTACTTC TRBV5-1 - 13 many TRBJ2-5
CASSQSFRGRANKKLFF TGTGCCAGCAGCCAGTCTTTTAGGGGGCGTGCTAATAAAAAACTGTTTTTT TRBV3-1 TRBD1 17 - TRBJ1-4
CASSYSRWSSYNEQFF TGTGCCAGCAGTTACTCGCGGTGGAGCTCCTACAATGAGCAGTTCTTC TRBV6-5 - 16 many TRBJ2-1
CASRWDAHNEQFF TGTGCCAGCAGGTGGGACGCTCACAATGAGCAGTTCTTC TRBV7-9 - 13 many TRBJ2-1
CASSQDYFSYEQYF TGTGCCAGCAGCCAGGACTACTTCTCCTACGAGCAGTACTTC TRBV7-2 - 14 many TRBJ2-7
CASSTPYDGNTIYF TGTGCCAGTAGTACCCCCTATGATGGAAACACCATATATTTT TRBV19 - 14 many TRBJ1-3
CASSETGTGYTQYF TGTGCCAGCAGCGAGACCGGGACCGGATATACGCAGTATTTT TRBV7-9 - 14 many TRBJ2-3
CASSLAGMGYEQYF TGTGCCAGCAGTTTAGCGGGGATGGGGTACGAGCAGTACTTC TRBV28 - 14 - TRBJ2-7
CSARGPRSSYNSPLHF TGCAGTGCTAGGGGTCCTCGGAGCTCCTATAATTCACCCCTCCACTTT TRBV20-1 - 16 many TRBJ1-6
CSAPPPTGIDEKLFF TGCAGTGCTCCCCCCCCTACAGGGATAGATGAAAAACTGTTTTTT TRBV20-1 - 15 many TRBJ1-4
CASSWQPGLAGDTGELFF TGTGCCAGCAGTTGGCAGCCGGGACTAGCGGGAGACACCGGGGAGCTGTTTTTT TRBV6-5 TRBD2 18 - TRBJ2-2
CAWSVGQINTDTQYF TGTGCCTGGAGTGTGGGACAGATTAACACAGATACGCAGTATTTT TRBV30 TRBD1 15 many TRBJ2-3
CASRAPGTYYEQYF TGTGCCAGCAGAGCTCCCGGGACGTACTACGAGCAGTACTTC TRBV28 - 14 few TRBJ2-7